This T cell receptor (beta chain) was documented in a study of blood T cell repertoires in COVID-19. Study as a whole: T cells, B-cell-depleted T cells, or PBMCs supplied cDNA or gDNA.

Measured with immunoSEQ multiplex PCR; TCRdb has only the in-frame clones, and not every one. The profile shows 250,000 to 300,000 clones, just under 90% of them singletons. Patients from Seattle were sampled longitudinally, starting during active infection. Input material: peripheral blood. The sequence was collected from a woman aged 25 to 45 with COVID-19, enrolled during active disease.

This CDR3 is CASHPISRSTYEQYF. The CDR3 DNA follows: TGTGCCAGCCATCCCATCTCCCGTTCGACTTACGAGCAGTACTTC. This chain uses TRBV6-5 with TRBJ2-7, with D unclear. Germline lookup yields CDR1 MNHEY and CDR2 SVGAGI. This CDR3 comprises 15 residues. Trimming left V 8 bases short and J 4 bases short, with 21 bases between.